The T cell receptor (beta chain) described here comes from a study of T-cell reconstitution after alpha-beta-depleted transplantation in children. The germline V gene encodes CDR1 SGHVS and CDR2 FQNEAQ. V was pared by 4 bases and J by 2 bases, with 12 bases between. This CDR3 comprises 15 residues. Preparation of the TCRbeta library involved a method that used unique molecular identifiers. TCRdb re-analysed the PCR reads in MiXCR, keeping a single row per CDR3 protein. Altogether 670,000 or so distinct CDR3 sequences are present, about 12% being singletons, with the ten largest covering 0.79%. This TCR came from a girl aged 2-10 years with congenital amegakaryocytic thrombocytopenia, due to receive a stem cell transplant. J is TRBJ1-5 and V is TRBV7-8; D is ambiguous. Sequencing was performed on PBMCs, taken before TCRalphabeta/CD19-depleted stem cell transplant. This chain's CDR3 is CASSSKRVGNQPQHF. The CDR3 nucleotides are TGTGCCAGCAGCTCCAAAAGGGTGGGCAATCAGCCCCAGCATTTT.